The rows below give T cell receptor beta chains drawn from one sample of a study of T-cell memory formation after mild COVID-19. TCRdb reanalysed the 5' RACE reads using MiXCR and keeps one entry per CDR3 protein. Here the sample spans about 240,000 distinct CDR3 sequences, approximately 9% being singletons. Sequencing used PBMCs or a T cell subset sorted from them (not recorded which). These receptors were obtained from a man aged 18 to 35 who had mild COVID-19 (a few samples of this study predate the infection). Cell type and time point are not known. CDR3s include the opening cysteine and the closing phenylalanine or tryptophan. Each record gives: V gene, J gene, CDR3 protein.

V gene: TRBV30
J gene: TRBJ1-2
CDR3 protein: CAWSVHTPNYGYTF

V gene: TRBV7-2
J gene: TRBJ2-7
CDR3 protein: CASSLVAEQYF

V gene: TRBV5-6
J gene: TRBJ1-6
CDR3 protein: CASSRYRGASPLHF

V gene: TRBV6-5
J gene: TRBJ1-5
CDR3 protein: CASSYSQNSNQPQHF

V gene: TRBV24-1
J gene: TRBJ1-1
CDR3 protein: CATSDYKVNTEAFF

V gene: TRBV7-8
J gene: TRBJ2-4
CDR3 protein: CASSLGPAAKNIQYF

V gene: TRBV15
J gene: TRBJ2-1
CDR3 protein: CATSRGRTSGANEQFF

V gene: TRBV6-2/TRBV6-3
J gene: TRBJ1-2
CDR3 protein: CASSYPAGGNYGYTF

V gene: TRBV27
J gene: TRBJ2-7
CDR3 protein: CASSSPGLAGGPSEQYF

V gene: TRBV7-2
J gene: TRBJ2-2
CDR3 protein: CASSLRARVTGELFF

V gene: TRBV3-1
J gene: TRBJ2-1
CDR3 protein: CASSQLTGNYNEQFF

V gene: TRBV7-3
J gene: TRBJ2-2
CDR3 protein: CATKLTGGTGELFF

V gene: TRBV20-1
J gene: TRBJ2-4
CDR3 protein: CSARGTGIAKNIQYF

V gene: TRBV7-9
J gene: TRBJ2-1
CDR3 protein: CASSLSGKSYEQFF